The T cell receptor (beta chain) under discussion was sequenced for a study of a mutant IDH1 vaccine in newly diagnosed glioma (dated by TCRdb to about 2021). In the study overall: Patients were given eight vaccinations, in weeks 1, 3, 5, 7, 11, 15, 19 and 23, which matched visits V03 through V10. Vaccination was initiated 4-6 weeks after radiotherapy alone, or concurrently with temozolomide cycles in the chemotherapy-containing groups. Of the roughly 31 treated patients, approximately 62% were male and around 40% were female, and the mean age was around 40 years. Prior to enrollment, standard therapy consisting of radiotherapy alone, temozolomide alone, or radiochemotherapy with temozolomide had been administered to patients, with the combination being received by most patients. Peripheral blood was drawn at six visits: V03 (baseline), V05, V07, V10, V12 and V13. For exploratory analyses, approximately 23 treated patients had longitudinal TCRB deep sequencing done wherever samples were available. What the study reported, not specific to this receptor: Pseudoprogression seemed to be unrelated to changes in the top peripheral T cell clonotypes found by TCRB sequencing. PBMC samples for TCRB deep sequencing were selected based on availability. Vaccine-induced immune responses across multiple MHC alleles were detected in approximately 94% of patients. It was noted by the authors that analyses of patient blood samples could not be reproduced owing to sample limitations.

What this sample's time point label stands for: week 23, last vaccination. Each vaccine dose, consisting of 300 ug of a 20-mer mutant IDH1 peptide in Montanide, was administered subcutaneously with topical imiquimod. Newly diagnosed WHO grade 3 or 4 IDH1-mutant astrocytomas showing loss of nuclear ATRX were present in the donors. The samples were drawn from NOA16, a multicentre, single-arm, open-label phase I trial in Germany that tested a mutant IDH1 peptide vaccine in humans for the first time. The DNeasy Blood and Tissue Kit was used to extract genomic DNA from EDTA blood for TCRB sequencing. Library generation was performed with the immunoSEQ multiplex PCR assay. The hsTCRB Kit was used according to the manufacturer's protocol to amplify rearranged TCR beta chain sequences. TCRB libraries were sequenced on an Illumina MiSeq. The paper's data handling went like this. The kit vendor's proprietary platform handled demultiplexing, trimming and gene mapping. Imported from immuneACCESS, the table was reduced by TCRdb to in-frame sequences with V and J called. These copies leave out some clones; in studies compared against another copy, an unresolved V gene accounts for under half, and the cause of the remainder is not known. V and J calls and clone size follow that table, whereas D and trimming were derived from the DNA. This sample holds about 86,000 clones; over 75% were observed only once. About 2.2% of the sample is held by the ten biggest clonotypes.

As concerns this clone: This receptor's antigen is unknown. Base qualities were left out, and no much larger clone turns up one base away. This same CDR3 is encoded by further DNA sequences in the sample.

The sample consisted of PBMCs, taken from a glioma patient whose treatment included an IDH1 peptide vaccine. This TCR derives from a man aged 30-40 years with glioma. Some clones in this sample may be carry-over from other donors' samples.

This receptor has the CDR3 CASSLLGQGSSYNEQFF. The DNA sequence is as follows: TGTGCCAGCTCACTCCTAGGACAGGGGAGCTCCTACAATGAGCAGTTCTTC. The sequence joins TRBV18 to TRBJ2-1; the junction holds 9 bases that match TRBD1. Looking up the germline V gene yields CDR1 KGHSH and CDR2 LQKENI. Relative to germline, V is missing 4 bases and J is missing 0 bases, with 7 bases of the junction outside any gene match. The CDR3 numbers 17 residues from cysteine through phenylalanine. Only CDR3 DNA remains: 51 bases, in frame from the first base.